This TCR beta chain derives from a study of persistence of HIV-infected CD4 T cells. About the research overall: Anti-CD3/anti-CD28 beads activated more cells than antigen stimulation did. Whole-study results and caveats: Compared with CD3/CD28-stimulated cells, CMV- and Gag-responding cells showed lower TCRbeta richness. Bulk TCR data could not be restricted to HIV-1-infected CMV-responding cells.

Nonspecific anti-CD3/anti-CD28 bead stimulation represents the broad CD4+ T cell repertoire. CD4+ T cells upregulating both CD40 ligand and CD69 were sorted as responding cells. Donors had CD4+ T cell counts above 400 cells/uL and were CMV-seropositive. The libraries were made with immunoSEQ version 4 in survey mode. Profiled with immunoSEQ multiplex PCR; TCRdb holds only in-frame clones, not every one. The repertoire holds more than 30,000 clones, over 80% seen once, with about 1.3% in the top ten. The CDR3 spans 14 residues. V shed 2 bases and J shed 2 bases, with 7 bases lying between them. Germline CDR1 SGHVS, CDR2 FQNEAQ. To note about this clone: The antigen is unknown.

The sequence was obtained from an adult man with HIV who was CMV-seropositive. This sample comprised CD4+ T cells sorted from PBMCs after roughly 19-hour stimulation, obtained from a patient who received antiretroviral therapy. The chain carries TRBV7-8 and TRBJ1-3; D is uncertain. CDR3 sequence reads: CASSLPGTGNTIYF. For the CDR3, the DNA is TGTGCCAGCAGCTTACCCGGGACTGGAAACACCATATATTTT.